Shown below are 18 T cell receptor beta chains from a single sample sequenced in a study of blood T cell repertoires in COVID-19. The repertoire was sequenced with immunoSEQ multiplex PCR; TCRdb's copy has only in-frame clones and lacks some. The table lists 390,000 or so clones, 75% to 90% of them singletons. The sample taken for sequencing was peripheral blood. These receptors all come from a woman between 25 and 40 years old with active or convalescent COVID-19.

This chain's CDR3 is CASSWGQGAIPEKLFF. The DNA of the CDR3 is TGCGCCAGCAGCTGGGGACAGGGGGCGATCCCTGAAAAACTGTTTTTT. This chain connects TRBV5-1 to TRBJ1-4; 12 bases map to TRBD1. Germline lookup yields CDR1 SGHRS and CDR2 YFSETQ. The CDR3 sequence is 16 residues long. J gave up 7 bases and V 3 bases, and 7 bases lay outside the gene matches.

The chain couples TRBV4-2 to TRBJ1-6, with a tentative D call TRBD1 (6 bases). Germline V gene sequence: CDR1 LGHNA, CDR2 YNFKEQ. This CDR3 region has 19 residues. V lost 0 bases and J 0 bases, leaving 15 bases between the germline ends. The CDR3 DNA follows: TGTGCCAGCAGCCAAGAACGGGACATAGTCAGCTCCTATAATTCACCCCTCCACTTT. It is translated as CASSQERDIVSSYNSPLHF.

The J gene is TRBJ2-5, the V gene TRBV4-1; 10 bases align to TRBD1. V lost 0 bases to trimming and J lost 5 bases; unmatched junction nucleotides: 6. The germline V gene encodes CDR1 MGHRA and CDR2 YSYEKL. The CDR3 sequence is 16 residues long. CDR3 nucleotide sequence: TGCGCCAGCAGCCAAGATCCCGGGACAGGGGACGAGACCCAGTACTTC. Protein: CASSQDPGTGDETQYF.

This clone is a singleton in its sample. The J gene is TRBJ2-1, the V gene TRBV29-1; TRBD1 matches at 7 bases. Looked up from germline, CDR1 is SQVTM and CDR2 is ANQGSEA. The V gene end was trimmed by 1 base and the J gene end by 2 bases; junction bases not matched to a gene: 8. The CDR3 totals 16 residues. The CDR3 region has the DNA TGCAGCGTTGAAGGACGGAGACAGGGTGCCTACAATGAGCAGTTCTTC. This translates into CSVEGRRQGAYNEQFF.

The chain links TRBV27 to TRBJ2-7; D is perhaps TRBD2 (5 bases). The CDR3 runs to 14 residues. The germline CDR1 and CDR2 sequences are MNHEY and SMNVEV (reference sequence). V was clipped by 3 bases and J by 0 bases, with 9 bases between them. The CDR3 sequence: CASSFEGSSYEQYF. In DNA form, the CDR3 reads TGTGCCAGCAGTTTCGAGGGAAGCTCCTACGAGCAGTACTTC.

This chain joins TRBV5-1 and TRBJ2-2, with 13 bases lining up with TRBD2. Germline CDR1 reads SGHRS; CDR2 reads YFSETQ. This CDR3 region has 20 residues. V trimming: 0 bases; J trimming: 3 bases; junction bases outside the gene matches: 11. The CDR3 region is CASSLAGLAGVYSDTGELFF. The CDR3, as DNA: TGCGCCAGCAGCTTGGCTGGACTAGCGGGAGTATACAGCGACACCGGGGAGCTGTTTTTT.

The chain combines TRBV5-1 with TRBJ2-3; 13 positions match TRBD2. The CDR3 totals 16 residues. The junction had 3 bases not matched to a gene; V was cut back by 3 bases and J by 2 bases. Germline V gives CDR1 SGHRS, CDR2 YFSETQ. CDR3 in amino acids: CASSWTSGSFTDTQYF. The CDR3 DNA reads TGCGCCAGCAGCTGGACTAGCGGGAGTTTCACAGATACGCAGTATTTT.

The CDR3 bases are TGTGCCAGTAGCGTCGGGACTAGCGGGAGCGAGCAGTACTTC. Translated: CASSVGTSGSEQYF. J is TRBJ2-7 and V is TRBV19; 14 nucleotides agree with TRBD2. Germline loops: CDR1 LNHDA, CDR2 SQIVND (reference sequence). There are 14 residues in the CDR3. V shed 6 bases, J shed 6 bases, and the junction held 4 bases outside the gene matches.

The V and J genes are TRBV24-1 and TRBJ2-1, with 10 bases identical to TRBD2. Germline CDR1 is KGHDR and CDR2 is SFDVKD. CDR3 length: 15 residues. Losses at the gene ends were 3 bases for V and 7 bases for J; bases not matched to a gene: 5. CDR3 residues: CATSDSGRADNEQFF. Written as DNA, the CDR3 is TGTGCCACCAGTGATAGCGGGAGGGCCGATAATGAGCAGTTCTTC.

V and J are TRBV18 and TRBJ2-7; D perhaps matches TRBD1 (5 bases). This CDR3 is built from 15 residues. CDR1 is KGHSH, CDR2 LQKENI, per germline. V lost 1 base to trimming and J lost 1 base, with 11 bases between them. CDR3 sequence reads: CASSPRVTASYEQYF. The CDR3 coding sequence is TGTGCCAGCTCACCACGGGTGACAGCGTCCTACGAGCAGTACTTC.

This clone showed up just once. This sequence joins TRBV5-5 and TRBJ1-1; 9 nucleotides match TRBD1. The CDR3 is 15 residues long. J lost 6 bases, V lost 4 bases, and 10 bases had no gene match. CDR1 and CDR2 (germline): SGHKS, YYEKEE (reference sequence). The CDR3 loop reads CASSTGTGGSAEAFF. Here the CDR3 DNA reads TGTGCCAGCAGCACCGGCACAGGGGGCTCCGCTGAAGCTTTCTTT.

The chain recombines TRBV11-2 with TRBJ1-2; 7 bases are a match to TRBD1. The germline CDR1 and CDR2 sequences are SGHAT and FQNNGV. Trimming took 6 bases from V and 4 from J; bases not matched to a gene: 20. CDR3 length equals 18 residues. The CDR3 loop is CASSHIQGTASGGYGYTF. The CDR3 DNA is TGTGCCAGCAGTCATATTCAAGGGACAGCGTCAGGGGGCTATGGCTACACCTTC.

The chain recombines TRBV27 with TRBJ1-1, with D tentatively TRBD1 (5 bases). This CDR3 contains 14 residues. V dropped 2 bases and J dropped 4 bases, with 11 bases sitting between them. Germline lookup yields CDR1 MNHEY and CDR2 SMNVEV (reference sequence). Here the CDR3 reads CASSLRGAVTEAFF. CDR3 DNA sequence: TGTGCCAGCAGTTTACGTGGGGCGGTCACTGAAGCTTTCTTT.

This chain joins TRBV4-2 and TRBJ2-2; perhaps TRBD1 as D (5 bases). Germline assignment: CDR1 LGHNA and CDR2 YNFKEQ. V lost 5 bases to trimming and J lost 6 bases, with 16 bases between them. There are 15 residues in the CDR3. As DNA, the CDR3 is TGTGCCAGCAGCAAGAAGTCCCAGGGATCCGGGGAGCTGTTTTTT. This sequence encodes CASSKKSQGSGELFF.

The chain employs TRBV7-2 and TRBJ1-6; D gene unclear. V shed 5 bases and J shed 0 bases, with 5 bases lying between them. Germline-derived CDR1 and CDR2 are SGHTA and FQGNSA. The CDR3 contains 14 residues. CDR3 coding DNA: TGTGCCAGCAGCGAGAGCTCCTATAATTCACCCCTCCACTTT. Encoded protein: CASSESSYNSPLHF.

The gene calls are TRBV3-1 (or the pseudogene TRBV3-2) and TRBJ2-7, with D maybe TRBD2 (6 bases). Germline V gene data show CDR1 as LGHDT and CDR2 as YNNKEL (reference sequence). The CDR3 length is 14 residues. V was trimmed by 1 base and J by 4 bases, leaving 11 bases between them. The CDR3 nucleotides read TGTGCCAGCAGCCAAGTGCGGGGAGTGTACGAGCAGTACTTC. Its translation is CASSQVRGVYEQYF.

This rearrangement joins TRBV6-5 to TRBJ1-1, with 7 bases matching TRBD1. CDR3 size: 15 residues. J gave up 7 bases and V 7 bases, and 15 bases lay outside the gene matches. CDR1 is MNHEY and CDR2 is SVGAGI in the germline V gene. Here the CDR3 DNA reads TGTGCCAGCACCTCGCAGACAGGGAACTACAATGAAGCTTTCTTT. Protein: CASTSQTGNYNEAFF.

The chain recombines TRBV10-1 with TRBJ1-6, with 7 nucleotides matching TRBD1. The V gene's germline CDR1 is WNHNN and CDR2 SYGVQD (reference sequence). V lost 3 bases and J lost 9; bases outside the gene matches: 2. The CDR3 covers 13 residues. The chain's CDR3 is CASSDTGVSPLHF. The DNA of the CDR3 is TGCGCCAGCAGTGACACAGGGGTTTCACCCCTCCACTTT.